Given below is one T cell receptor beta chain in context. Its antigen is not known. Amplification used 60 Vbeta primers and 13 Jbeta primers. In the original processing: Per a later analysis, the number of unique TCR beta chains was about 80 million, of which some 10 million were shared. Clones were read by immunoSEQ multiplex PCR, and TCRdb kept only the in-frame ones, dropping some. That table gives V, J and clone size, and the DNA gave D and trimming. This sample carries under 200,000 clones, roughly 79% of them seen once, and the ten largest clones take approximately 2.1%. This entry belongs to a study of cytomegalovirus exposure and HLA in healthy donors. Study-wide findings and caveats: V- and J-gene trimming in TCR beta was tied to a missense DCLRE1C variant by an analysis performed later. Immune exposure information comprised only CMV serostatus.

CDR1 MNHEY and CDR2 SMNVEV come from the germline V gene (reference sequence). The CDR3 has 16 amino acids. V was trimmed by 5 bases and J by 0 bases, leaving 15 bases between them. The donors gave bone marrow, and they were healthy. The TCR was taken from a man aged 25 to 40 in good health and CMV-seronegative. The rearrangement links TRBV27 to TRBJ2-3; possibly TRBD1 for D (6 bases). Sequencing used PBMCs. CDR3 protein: CASSPLRGQSTDTQYF. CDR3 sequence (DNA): TGTGCCAGCAGTCCCCTTCGGGGACAAAGCACAGATACGCAGTATTTT.